This TCR beta chain was captured in a study of shared clonotypes between healthy human individuals. The CDR3 spans 15 residues. The germline CDR1 and CDR2 sequences are SGDLS and YYNGEE. V shed 2 bases and J 7 bases; nucleotides not matched to a gene: 9. The authors' processing: ImmunoSEQ only sent back junction sequences with no quality scores, so filtering was done differently. Profiled with immunoSEQ multiplex PCR; TCRdb holds only in-frame clones, not every one. That table gives V, J and clone size, and the DNA gave D and trimming. Of hundreds of thousands of clones in the sample, approximately 92% were seen once. A note on this clone: Its cognate antigen is unknown.

CD45RO-negative, CCR7-selected cells formed the naive CD8 fraction, which excluded terminally differentiated effector memory CD45RA+ cells. Study-wide points: Researchers sampled only blood; tissue repertoires likely differ.

The TCR comes from a man aged 25 to 40 in good health. The chain couples TRBV9 to TRBJ2-1; the match to TRBD2 covers 7 bases. The specimen was naive CD8+ T cells sorted from blood. CDR3 sequence (DNA): TGTGCCAGCAGCGTTGGAGGGAGGGCCGGGAATGAGCAGTTCTTC. It yields the protein CASSVGGRAGNEQFF.